What follows describes a single TCR beta chain. The data were taken from a study of OX40 agonist ivuxolimab in advanced cancers. Repertoires were generated with immunoSEQ multiplex PCR, while TCRdb's copy carries only in-frame clones and drops some. The repertoire holds approximately 38,000 clones, with about 80% as singletons. The V gene end was trimmed by 4 bases and the J gene end by 0 bases; junction bases not matched to a gene: 9. The CDR3 covers 16 residues. Germline assignment: CDR1 SGHDT and CDR2 YYEEEE. This TCR came from an adult with an advanced solid tumor such as melanoma, head and neck, liver or kidney cancer. The chain has TRBV5-6 and TRBJ2-7, with 8 bases identical to TRBD2. The sequences come from CD4+ or CD8+ T cells sorted from blood, collected in a trial of the OX40 agonist ivuxolimab. The CDR3 region has the DNA TGTGCCAGCAGCCACGGACTAGCCTATAGCTCCTACGAGCAGTACTTC. Translation gives CASSHGLAYSSYEQYF.